A single sample gave rise to the 30 T cell receptor beta chains below, sequenced in a study of T cell changes during pregnancy in multiple sclerosis. Sequencing used immunoSEQ multiplex PCR; TCRdb keeps in-frame clones, though not all of them. Among roughly 46,000 clones, 84% were seen once, and the ten largest hold 0.55% to 0.75%. This material consisted of CD4+ T cells from peripheral blood mononuclear cells, taken before pregnancy. The receptor source for this set is a female donor with multiple sclerosis, enrolled in a pregnancy study.

The chain employs TRBV6-6 and TRBJ1-2, with a possible D match to TRBD1 (6 bases). CDR3 length equals 13 residues. CDR1 is MNHNY, CDR2 SVGAGI, per germline (reference sequence). V dropped 0 bases and J dropped 4 bases, with 6 bases sitting between them. CDR3 nucleotides: TGTGCCAGCAGTTACTCGGACAGCTATGGCTACACCTTC. Translating gives CASSYSDSYGYTF.

The chain is built from TRBV6-1 and TRBJ1-4; the D gene is possibly TRBD1 (5 bases). CDR3 length equals 14 residues. The V end was cut by 4 bases, the J end by 10 bases, with 16 bases between. Germline lookup yields CDR1 MNHNS and CDR2 SASEGT. The DNA of the CDR3 is TGTGCCAGCAGTGGGGAGGACACCCTGGGAAAACTGTTTTTT. Translating gives CASSGEDTLGKLFF.

V is TRBV19 and J is TRBJ1-1; D is uncertain. This CDR3 contains 16 residues. V was cut by 7 bases and J by 3 bases, with 21 bases left in between. CDR1 LNHDA and CDR2 SQIVND come from the germline V gene (reference sequence). CDR3 residues: CASIPRWTWGDTEAFF. DNA for the CDR3: TGTGCCAGTATCCCCAGATGGACTTGGGGAGACACTGAAGCTTTCTTT. Filled out from reference TRBV19 and TRBJ1-1, the complete variable domain reads DGGITQSPKYLFRKEGQNVTLSCEQNLNHDAMYWYRQDPGQGLRLIYYSQIVNDFQKGDIAEGYSVSREKKESFPLTVTSAQKNPTAFYLCASIPRWTWGDTEAFFGQGTRLTVV.

The chain links TRBV10-3 to TRBJ1-1; 7 nucleotides line up with TRBD1. Germline CDR1 reads ENHRY; CDR2 reads SYGVKD. There are 11 residues in the CDR3. J lost 11 bases, V lost 4 bases, and 4 bases had no gene match. CDR3 amino acids: CAISGQGQAFF. The CDR3 DNA reads TGTGCCATCAGTGGACAGGGTCAGGCTTTCTTT.

The chain employs TRBV12-5 and TRBJ1-1; no firm D call. There are 15 residues in the CDR3. V lost 2 bases to trimming and J lost 3 bases, with 13 bases between them. Germline V gives CDR1 LGHNT, CDR2 FRNRAP. The CDR3 region has the DNA TGTGCTAGTGGTTTGTCCAACGTGAGGGACACTGAAGCTTTCTTT. Translating it yields CASGLSNVRDTEAFF. Full variable domain (rest looked up from reference TRBV12-5 and TRBJ1-1): DARVTQTPRHKVTEMGQEVTMRCQPILGHNTVFWYRQTMMQGLELLAYFRNRAPLDDSGMPKDRFSAEMPDATLATLKIQPSEPRDSAVYFCASGLSNVRDTEAFFGQGTRLTVV.

The V and J genes are TRBV19 and TRBJ1-2; 12 nucleotides align to TRBD1. The CDR3 sequence is 15 residues long. V dropped 5 bases and J dropped 6; count of bases not matched to a gene: 7. From germline, CDR1 is LNHDA and CDR2 SQIVND (reference sequence). The CDR3 reads CASSGTGTGGDGYTF. CDR3 DNA sequence: TGTGCCAGTAGTGGGACCGGGACAGGGGGCGATGGCTACACCTTC.

The chain carries TRBV6-6 and TRBJ2-7; 7 nucleotides align to TRBD1. The length of the CDR3 is 14 residues. V was pared by 2 bases and J by 5 bases, with 6 bases of the junction left unmatched. Germline loops: CDR1 MNHNY, CDR2 SVGAGI (reference sequence). CDR3 in amino acids: CASSYQTGDHEQYF. In DNA, the CDR3 is TGTGCCAGCAGTTACCAAACAGGGGATCACGAGCAGTACTTC.

This clone was counted a single time. The rearrangement joins TRBV12-2 to TRBJ1-4; the table's D call, TRBD1, was not checked against the DNA. TRBV12-2 has pseudogene status. The CDR3 sequence is 19 residues long. In nucleotides, the CDR3 is TGTGCAAGTCGCTCTATTGGGACAGGGGGATATCAAATGAATGAAAAACTGTTTTTT. This translates into CASRSIGTGGYQMNEKLFF.

The count of this clone is one. V is TRBV7-2 and J is TRBJ1-5; 9 bases map to TRBD1. Per germline, CDR1 SGHTA and CDR2 FQGNSA. V was pared by 2 bases and J by 6 bases, with 11 bases of the junction left unmatched. This CDR3 has 17 residues. The CDR3 sequence: CASSLRAGTGRLQPQHF. Written as DNA, the CDR3 is TGTGCCAGCAGCTTAAGGGCCGGGACAGGGAGGCTTCAGCCCCAGCATTTT.

The chain joins TRBV5-1 to TRBJ2-7; the D gene is possibly TRBD2 (6 bases). V dropped 6 bases and J dropped 5 bases, with 18 bases sitting between them. Germline-derived CDR1 and CDR2 are SGHRS and YFSETQ. The CDR3 has 14 residues. CDR3 DNA: TGCGCCAGCACCATAGGGGCGGAGGGGAACGAGCAGTACTTC. Translated: CASTIGAEGNEQYF.

The gene calls are TRBV5-1 and TRBJ2-2; maybe TRBD1 (5 bases). The V gene's germline CDR1 is SGHRS and CDR2 YFSETQ. This CDR3 contains 15 residues. Trimming took 4 bases from V and 1 from J, leaving 11 bases between them. The CDR3 reads CASSVQQENTGELFF. CDR3 DNA: TGCGCCAGCAGCGTACAACAGGAGAACACCGGGGAGCTGTTTTTT.

The genes are TRBV19 and TRBJ1-5; no definite D call. Germline values: CDR1 LNHDA, CDR2 SQIVND (reference sequence). The CDR3 consists of 15 residues. Trimming cost V 2 bases and J 2 bases, with 10 bases left between them. The CDR3 protein is CASSIRRAGNQPQHF. CDR3 nucleotides: TGTGCCAGTAGTATAAGGAGGGCTGGCAATCAGCCCCAGCATTTT.

This clone is a singleton in its sample. The chain has TRBV4-3 and TRBJ2-7; 10 bases are a match to TRBD2. CDR1 is LGHNA and CDR2 is YSLEER in the germline V gene. Unmatched junction bases numbered 10, after V lost 0 bases and J lost 5 bases. This CDR3 has 17 amino acids. The CDR3 region is CASSQERSGGVIHEQYF. CDR3 DNA: TGCGCCAGCAGCCAAGAAAGAAGCGGGGGGGTGATACACGAGCAGTACTTC.

The V call is TRBV7-3, the J call TRBJ1-5; D is undetermined. CDR1 and CDR2 from the germline V gene are SGHTA and FQGTGA. V was pared by 0 bases and J by 4 bases, with 4 bases between. This CDR3 has 13 residues. The CDR3 sequence is CASSLTKNQPQHF. DNA of the CDR3: TGTGCCAGCAGCTTAACCAAAAATCAGCCCCAGCATTTT.

This clone has just one count. The V and J genes are TRBV7-2 and TRBJ1-1; D remains ambiguous. The CDR3 sequence is 13 residues long. V lost 1 base and J lost 2, with 5 bases in between. CDR1 is SGHTA and CDR2 is FQGNSA in the germline V gene. CDR3 residues: CASSLDKNTEAFF. CDR3 DNA: TGTGCCAGCAGCTTAGATAAAAACACTGAAGCTTTCTTT.

This clone was observed once. Here the CDR3 DNA reads TGTGCCAGCAGCTTTGCCGGGACAGAGAACACCGGGGAGCTGTTTTTT. Translation: CASSFAGTENTGELFF. The genes are TRBV6-6 and TRBJ2-2, with 7 nucleotides matching TRBD1. V shed 6 bases and J 1 base; nucleotides not matched to a gene: 8. The CDR3 is made up of 16 amino acids. Looked up from germline, CDR1 is MNHNY and CDR2 is SVGAGI (reference sequence).

The V gene is TRBV27, the J gene TRBJ2-1; 14 nucleotides agree with TRBD2. The germline V gene encodes CDR1 MNHEY and CDR2 SMNVEV (reference sequence). The CDR3 consists of 18 residues. J was trimmed by 2 bases and V by 7 bases; bases with no gene match: 10. The CDR3 DNA sequence: TGTGCCAGCACCCTCGGACTAGCGGGAGGCCTTACCTACAATGAGCAGTTCTTC. Its translation is CASTLGLAGGLTYNEQFF.

The gene calls are TRBV10-1 and TRBJ1-1, with 8 bases identical to TRBD1. Germline V lookup: CDR1 WNHNN, CDR2 SYGVQD (reference sequence). V shed 9 bases and J 5 bases; nucleotides not matched to a gene: 17. The CDR3 length is 16 residues. The CDR3 bases are TGCGCCAGTAACAGGACAGGGTCGAGGTACGCGACTGAAGCTTTCTTT. Translated, it gives CASNRTGSRYATEAFF.

This chain links TRBV6-1 with TRBJ2-2, with 12 positions matching TRBD1. CDR3 length equals 15 residues. The junction had 3 bases not matched to a gene; V was cut back by 6 bases and J by 4 bases. The germline V gene encodes CDR1 MNHNS and CDR2 SASEGT. The CDR3 region has the DNA TGTGCCAGCAGGGGACAGGGGGCCGGCACCGGGGAGCTGTTTTTT. Translated, it gives CASRGQGAGTGELFF.

The rearrangement links TRBV19 to TRBJ1-1; 12 bases are a match to TRBD1. Germline-derived CDR1 and CDR2 are LNHDA and SQIVND (reference sequence). The V segment lost 7 bases and the J segment 1 base; nucleotides outside the gene matches: 4. This CDR3 region has 15 residues. The CDR3 loop reads CASKGQGAGNTEAFF. The CDR3 DNA sequence: TGTGCCAGTAAGGGACAGGGGGCCGGGAACACTGAAGCTTTCTTT.

CDR3 amino acids: CAWSLQGGGSPLHF. CDR3 coding DNA: TGTGCCTGGAGTTTACAGGGTGGGGGTTCACCCCTCCACTTT. The chain is built from TRBV30 and TRBJ1-6, with TRBD1 as a possible D gene (6 bases). This CDR3 is 14 amino acids long. Germline CDR1 GTSNPN, CDR2 SVGIG (reference sequence). The V gene lost 2 bases and the J gene lost 9 bases, with 14 bases spanning the gap.

The chain employs TRBV6-5 and TRBJ1-3; D remains ambiguous. Trimming removed 8 bases from V and 0 bases from J, with 8 bases in between. Per the germline V gene, CDR1 is MNHEY and CDR2 is SVGAGI. The CDR3 extends over 13 amino acids. The CDR3 spells CASARSSGNTIYF. CDR3 sequence (DNA): TGTGCCAGCGCGAGAAGCTCTGGAAACACCATATATTTT.

This clone showed up many times. The V gene is TRBV30, the J gene TRBJ2-2, with D maybe TRBD1 (6 bases). V lost 2 bases and J lost 2, with 12 bases in between. CDR3 length equals 15 residues. CDR1 is GTSNPN and CDR2 is SVGIG in the germline V gene (reference sequence). CDR3 loop: CAWSWAGDNTGELFF. CDR3 nucleotides: TGTGCCTGGAGTTGGGCAGGGGATAACACCGGGGAGCTGTTTTTT.

This clone was seen a single time. This chain uses TRBV10-2 with TRBJ1-5; D ambiguous. Trimming took 0 bases from V and 6 from J, leaving 9 bases between them. Germline V gene data show CDR1 as WSHSY and CDR2 as SAAADI. CDR3 length: 14 amino acids. In DNA, the CDR3 is TGCGCCAGCAGTGAGTCGGATTGGGCTCAGCCCCAGCATTTT. Amino acid sequence: CASSESDWAQPQHF.

The chain is built from TRBV25-1 and TRBJ2-7; TRBD1 matches at 9 bases. J was trimmed by 5 bases and V by 3 bases; bases with no gene match: 8. This CDR3 contains 15 residues. Germline loops: CDR1 MGHDK, CDR2 SYGVNS. The CDR3 protein is CASSDSGTGIDEQYF. CDR3 bases: TGTGCCAGCAGTGATTCCGGGACAGGGATCGACGAGCAGTACTTC.

The rearrangement uses TRBV14 and TRBJ1-1, with 7 bases fitting TRBD1. CDR1 and CDR2 from the germline V gene are SGHDN and FVKESK. Trimming removed 4 bases from V and 10 bases from J; junction bases left unmatched: 9. The CDR3 is 13 residues long. CDR3 bases: TGTGCCAGCAGCCGGGATCTGACAGGGCCAGCTTTCTTT. This encodes CASSRDLTGPAFF.

This chain uses TRBV6-5 with TRBJ2-7; a possible D gene is TRBD1 (5 bases). The CDR3 loop spans 13 amino acids. Germline loops: CDR1 MNHEY, CDR2 SVGAGI. V was trimmed by 5 bases and J by 6 bases, leaving 14 bases between them. The CDR3 nucleotides read TGTGCCAGCAGTCGGGCAGGGCCCTTCGAGCAGTACTTC. This translates into CASSRAGPFEQYF.

This clone occurred once. CDR3 coding DNA: TGCGCCAGCAGCCAAATCCTACAGGGAGCGGAGGAGCAGTACTTC. Translating it yields CASSQILQGAEEQYF. V usage is TRBV5-1 and J usage is TRBJ2-7; D is perhaps TRBD1 (6 bases). V was pared by 4 bases and J by 7 bases, with 21 bases between. Germline V CDR1 and CDR2: SGHRS, YFSETQ. CDR3 length: 15 amino acids.

The chain recombines TRBV7-3 with TRBJ2-2; 8 positions agree with TRBD1. CDR3 length: 16 amino acids. Germline CDR1 SGHTA, CDR2 FQGTGA. V was pared by 1 base and J by 6 bases, with 7 bases of the junction left unmatched. The CDR3 protein is CASSLRPQGEAGELFF. For the CDR3, the DNA is TGTGCCAGCAGCTTAAGGCCACAGGGGGAGGCCGGGGAGCTGTTTTTT.

The genes are TRBV7-9 and TRBJ2-1; perhaps TRBD2 as D (5 bases). The V gene lost 0 bases and the J gene lost 9 bases, with 21 bases spanning the gap. This CDR3 is 17 amino acids long. Germline V CDR1 and CDR2: SEHNR, FQNEAQ (reference sequence). CDR3 sequence: CASSLAEVAFLRGEQFF. DNA of the CDR3: TGTGCCAGCAGCTTAGCCGAGGTGGCCTTCCTCCGGGGTGAGCAGTTCTTC.